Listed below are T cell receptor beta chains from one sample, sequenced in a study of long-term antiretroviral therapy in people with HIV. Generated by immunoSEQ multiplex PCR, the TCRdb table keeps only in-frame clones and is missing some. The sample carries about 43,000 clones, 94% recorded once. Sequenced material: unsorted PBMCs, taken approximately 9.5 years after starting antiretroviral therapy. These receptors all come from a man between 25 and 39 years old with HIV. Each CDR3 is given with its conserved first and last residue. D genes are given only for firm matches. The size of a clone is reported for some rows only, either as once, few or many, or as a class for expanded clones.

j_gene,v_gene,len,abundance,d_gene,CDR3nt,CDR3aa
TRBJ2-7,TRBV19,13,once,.,TGTGCCAGTAGTATCTCCGCTACCTACGAGCAGTACTTC,CASSISATYEQYF
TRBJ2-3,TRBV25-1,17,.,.,TGTGCCAGCAGTCTCCATTCCGGGACAACCCGAGGAGATACGCAGTATTTT,CASSLHSGTTRGDTQYF
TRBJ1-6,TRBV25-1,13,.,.,TGTGCCAGCCACCGGGATCCAAATTCACCCCTCCACTTT,CASHRDPNSPLHF
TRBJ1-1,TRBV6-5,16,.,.,TGTGCCAGCAGTTACGGATTTTACAGTATGAACACTGAAGCTTTCTTT,CASSYGFYSMNTEAFF
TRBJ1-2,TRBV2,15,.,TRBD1,TGTGCCAGCAGTGAAGCGGAGTCGACAGGGTGGGGCTACACCTTC,CASSEAESTGWGYTF
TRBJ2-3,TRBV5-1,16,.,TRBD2,TGCGCCAGCAGCCCCCCCCTCCGGGGGGACACAGATACGCAGTATTTT,CASSPPLRGDTDTQYF
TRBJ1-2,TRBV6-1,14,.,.,TGTGCCAGCAGTGAAATAGGAGGTAACTATGGCTACACCTTC,CASSEIGGNYGYTF
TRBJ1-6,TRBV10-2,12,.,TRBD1,TGCGCCACTCGACAGGGTAATTCACCCCTCCACTTT,CATRQGNSPLHF
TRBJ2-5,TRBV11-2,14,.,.,TGTGCCAGCAGCTTAGAATCGGGGCAAGAGACCCAGTACTTC,CASSLESGQETQYF
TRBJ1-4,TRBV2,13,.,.,TGTGCCAGCTTCCGGGACCTCGGGGAAAAACTGTTTTTT,CASFRDLGEKLFF
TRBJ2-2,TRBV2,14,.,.,TGTGCCACCTCCGGGACTCTCGACACCGGGGAGCTGTTTTTT,CATSGTLDTGELFF